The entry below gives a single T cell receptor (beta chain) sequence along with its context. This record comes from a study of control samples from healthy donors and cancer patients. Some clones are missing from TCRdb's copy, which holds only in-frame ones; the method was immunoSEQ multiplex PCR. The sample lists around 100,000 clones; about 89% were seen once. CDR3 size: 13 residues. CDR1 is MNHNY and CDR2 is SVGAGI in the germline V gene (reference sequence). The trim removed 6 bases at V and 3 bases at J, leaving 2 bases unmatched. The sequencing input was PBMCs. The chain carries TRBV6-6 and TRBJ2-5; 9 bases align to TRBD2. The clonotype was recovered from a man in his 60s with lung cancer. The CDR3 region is CASRASGKETQYF. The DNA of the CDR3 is TGTGCCAGCAGGGCTAGCGGGAAAGAGACCCAGTACTTC.